One sample yielded the 32 T cell receptor beta chains listed below, sequenced in a study of CD8+ T cells in alopecia areata. In each case, RNA was isolated and then reverse transcribed into cDNA as the sequencing template. TCRdb keeps only in-frame clones here, not all; method: immunoSEQ multiplex PCR. Of some 120,000 clones listed, approximately 47% were seen once; the top ten hold roughly a tenth. The sequenced material came from NKG2D-low CD8+ T cells sorted from blood. Receptors were obtained from a human donor with alopecia areata.

This chain joins TRBV29-1 and TRBJ1-2; TRBD1 aligns across 7 bases. Germline V gene sequence: CDR1 SQVTM, CDR2 ANQGSEA. This CDR3 spans 13 amino acids. J lost 3 bases, V lost 7 bases, and 8 bases had no gene match. The CDR3 is CSATAGGDYGYTF. DNA of the CDR3: TGCAGCGCTACCGCAGGGGGGGACTATGGCTACACCTTC.

The chain carries TRBV7-9 and TRBJ2-7; 8 nucleotides agree with TRBD1. The CDR3 sequence is 13 residues long. The J segment lost 6 bases and the V segment lost 5 bases, leaving 6 bases of the junction unmatched. The germline CDR1 and CDR2 sequences are SEHNR and FQNEAQ (reference sequence). CDR3 amino acids: CASSPRQGTEQYF. The CDR3 coding sequence is TGTGCCAGCAGCCCGAGACAGGGGACCGAGCAGTACTTC.

The chain uses TRBV6-5 and TRBJ2-5; no reliable D call. The germline V and J ends were trimmed by 6 bases and 4 bases, with 12 bases remaining between them. CDR3 size: 13 residues. Per the germline V gene, CDR1 is MNHEY and CDR2 is SVGAGI. CDR3 nucleotides: TGTGCCAGCAGCCCGGCGGTCGGAGAGACCCAGTACTTC. Translating gives CASSPAVGETQYF.

This clone has a handful of counts. The rearrangement links TRBV4-1 to TRBJ1-2; 7 nucleotides align to TRBD1. Trimming cost V 1 base and J 3 bases; bases outside gene matches: 2. This CDR3 is 14 amino acids long. Germline loops: CDR1 MGHRA, CDR2 YSYEKL. CDR3 DNA sequence: TGCGCCAGCAGCCAAGTCGGGACAGACTATGGCTACACCTTC. Its translation: CASSQVGTDYGYTF.

The rearrangement joins TRBV14 to TRBJ2-5, with D maybe TRBD2 (6 bases). Germline lookup yields CDR1 SGHDN and CDR2 FVKESK. CDR3 size: 15 residues. With 5 bases removed from V and 2 bases from J, the gap between germline ends came to 15 bases. CDR3 sequence (DNA): TGTGCCAGCAGCTTTCGGGCGGGGCTTCAAGAGACCCAGTACTTC. This translates into CASSFRAGLQETQYF.

A remark on this clone: This specimen includes other DNA sequences encoding the same CDR3. The V call is TRBV5-1, the J call TRBJ2-7, with a weak D call TRBD1 (5 bases). Trimming took 2 bases from V and 3 from J, leaving 6 bases between them. The CDR3 is 12 residues long. The germline gives CDR1 SGHRS, CDR2 YFSETQ. As DNA, the CDR3 is TGCGCCAGCAGCTTTGACAGCTACGAGCAGTACTTC. It specifies CASSFDSYEQYF.

The chain links TRBV27 to TRBJ1-6; 7 positions agree with TRBD1. This CDR3 contains 12 residues. In germline, CDR1 is MNHEY, CDR2 SMNVEV (reference sequence). With V trimmed by 6 bases and J by 9 bases, 2 bases remained unmatched. The CDR3 DNA reads as TGTGCCAGCAGCGACAGGGTTTCACCCCTCCACTTT. Translation: CASSDRVSPLHF.

V is TRBV30 and J is TRBJ2-3; D might be TRBD1 or TRBD2, each matching 5 bases. The CDR3 loop spans 15 amino acids. V was pared by 7 bases and J by 4 bases, with 21 bases between. Germline CDR1 reads GTSNPN; CDR2 reads SVGIG (reference sequence). The DNA for the CDR3 is TGTGCCTCCACGGGGACGCCGGTTGGGGCAGATACGCAGTATTTT. This translates into CASTGTPVGADTQYF.

The genes are TRBV14 and TRBJ2-7; D ambiguous. CDR3 size: 11 residues. V shed 5 bases and J shed 9 bases, with 11 bases lying between them. CDR1 is SGHDN and CDR2 is FVKESK in the germline V gene. The CDR3 coding sequence is TGTGCCAGCAGCTCTGGGCTCCTGCAGTACTTC. Its translation is CASSSGLLQYF.

The rearrangement uses TRBV29-1 and TRBJ2-1, with 12 nucleotides matching TRBD2. The ends lost 6 bases at V and 5 bases at J; junction bases unmatched: 5. CDR3 length: 14 residues. CDR1 is SQVTM, CDR2 ANQGSEA, per germline. CDR3 coding DNA: TGCAGCGTGACGGGACTAGCGGGTAACAATGAGCAGTTCTTC. It encodes CSVTGLAGNNEQFF.

This clone was counted a single time. This chain uses TRBV2 with TRBJ2-1; 7 nucleotides line up with TRBD2. The V and J ends lost 2 bases and 9 bases, in that order; junction bases with no gene match: 10. Looked up from germline, CDR1 is SNHLY and CDR2 is FYNNEI. There are 15 residues in the CDR3. The DNA for the CDR3 is TGTGCCAGCAGTGAAAGGGAGGGGCTCTTTGGTGAGCAGTTCTTC. This encodes CASSEREGLFGEQFF.

This chain links TRBV5-1 with TRBJ1-6; possibly TRBD1 for D (5 bases). V was pared by 0 bases and J by 11 bases, with 15 bases between. This CDR3 has 15 residues. Germline V CDR1 and CDR2: SGHRS, YFSETQ. As DNA, the CDR3 is TGCGCCAGCAGCTTGGCCGGGGACCCCCAGCCACCCCTCCACTTT. Its translation: CASSLAGDPQPPLHF.

V usage is TRBV9 and J usage is TRBJ2-1; D may be TRBD2 (6 bases). Germline lookup yields CDR1 SGDLS and CDR2 YYNGEE. The V end lost 3 bases, the J end lost 6 bases, and 16 bases lay between the germline ends. This CDR3 contains 15 residues. The CDR3 spells CASSADSGVVNEQFF. CDR3 sequence (DNA): TGTGCCAGCAGCGCTGATAGCGGAGTTGTCAATGAGCAGTTCTTC.

This clone is termed medium-sized (0.01 to 0.1%). The rearrangement links TRBV6-6 to TRBJ1-1, with D hard to call. With 6 bases removed from V and 3 bases from J, the gap between germline ends came to 11 bases. CDR3 size: 13 residues. Germline CDR1 MNHNY, CDR2 SVGAGI (reference sequence). The CDR3 DNA is TGTGCCAGCAGCTTCAAAGTGGACACTGAAGCTTTCTTT. Translating gives CASSFKVDTEAFF.

The chain has TRBV27 and TRBJ1-1; TRBD1 agrees at 7 bases. The CDR3 covers 14 residues. Germline lookup yields CDR1 MNHEY and CDR2 SMNVEV (reference sequence). V lost 5 bases and J lost 1; bases outside the gene matches: 4. CDR3 sequence (DNA): TGTGCCAGCAGTCCATGGACAGGGAACACTGAAGCTTTCTTT. Encoded protein: CASSPWTGNTEAFF.

V usage is TRBV11-2 and J usage is TRBJ2-3, with D maybe TRBD2 (5 bases). Germline CDR1 and CDR2: SGHAT and FQNNGV. V shed 7 bases and J shed 6 bases, with 14 bases lying between them. This CDR3 comprises 13 residues. In DNA form, the CDR3 reads TGTGCCAGCACCCAGTTCTCGGGGGATACGCAGTATTTT. This gives the protein CASTQFSGDTQYF. Filled out from reference TRBV11-2 and TRBJ2-3, the complete variable domain reads EAGVAQSPRYKIIEKRQSVAFWCNPISGHATLYWYQQILGQGPKLLIQFQNNGVVDDSQLPKDRFSAERLKGVDSTLKIQPAKLEDSAVYLCASTQFSGDTQYFGPGTRLTVL.

This clone was detected only a few times. The genes are TRBV2 and TRBJ2-1; 7 bases agree with TRBD1. This CDR3 is built from 14 residues. Trimming removed 5 bases from V and 7 bases from J; junction bases left unmatched: 8. Germline CDR1 is SNHLY and CDR2 is FYNNEI. In DNA, the CDR3 is TGTGCCAGCAGTTCCTTGGACAGGCAAAATGAGCAGTTCTTC. This sequence encodes CASSSLDRQNEQFF.

The J gene is TRBJ1-6, the V gene TRBV6-5; 9 nucleotides agree with TRBD1. The CDR3 runs 15 residues. J gave up 7 bases and V 4 bases, and 5 bases lay outside the gene matches. Germline CDR1 MNHEY, CDR2 SVGAGI. CDR3 coding DNA: TGTGCCAGCAGTTCCCGGGACAGGGTAAATTCACCCCTCCACTTT. This codes for CASSSRDRVNSPLHF.

The genes are TRBV28 and TRBJ1-1, with D unresolved. The germline gives CDR1 MDHEN, CDR2 SYDVKM. V was cut by 2 bases and J by 1 base, with 5 bases left in between. The length of the CDR3 is 13 residues. CDR3 sequence reads: CASSLRGNTEAFF. DNA for the CDR3: TGTGCCAGCAGTTTAAGAGGGAACACTGAAGCTTTCTTT.

CDR3 nucleotide sequence: TGCAGCGTTGACCAGGGTTCTGGTGAAGCTTTCTTT. Its translation: CSVDQGSGEAFF. The rearrangement uses TRBV29-1 and TRBJ1-1; D might be TRBD1 (5 bases). The V and J ends lost 3 bases and 7 bases respectively, with 12 bases between them. CDR1 is SQVTM, CDR2 ANQGSEA, per germline. The CDR3 sequence is 12 residues long.

This sequence joins TRBV6-5 and TRBJ2-1; possible D gene TRBD2, 6 bases. The CDR3 is made up of 14 amino acids. Trimming shortened V by 8 bases and J by 2 bases, and 13 bases separated the two germline ends. CDR1 and CDR2 from the germline V gene are MNHEY and SVGAGI. The CDR3 DNA reads as TGTGCCAGCGGGAGGACTGGCCCCTACAATGAGCAGTTCTTC. Encoded protein: CASGRTGPYNEQFF.

This clone has just a few counts. V gene TRBV29-1 combines with J gene TRBJ2-2, with TRBD1 identical over 9 bases. The trim removed 4 bases at V and 6 bases at J, leaving 3 bases unmatched. This CDR3 region has 13 residues. CDR1 is SQVTM and CDR2 is ANQGSEA in the germline V gene. The CDR3: CSVVGTGPGELFF. The CDR3 nucleotides are TGCAGCGTTGTCGGGACAGGGCCCGGGGAGCTGTTTTTT.

The CDR3 loop reads CAWSRGDPGTGEQYF. As DNA, the CDR3 is TGTGCCTGGAGTCGAGGGGACCCTGGGACTGGCGAGCAGTACTTC. The rearrangement links TRBV30 to TRBJ2-7; possible D gene TRBD2, 6 bases. Germline lookup yields CDR1 GTSNPN and CDR2 SVGIG (reference sequence). V was pared by 2 bases and J by 6 bases, with 20 bases between. The CDR3 has 15 amino acids.

This clone was seen only a few times. This sequence joins TRBV29-1 and TRBJ2-2, with D hard to call. Per the germline V gene, CDR1 is SQVTM and CDR2 is ANQGSEA. The V and J ends lost 5 bases and 2 bases respectively, with 6 bases between them. The CDR3 runs to 12 residues. CDR3 region: CSVLVNTGELFF. CDR3 coding DNA: TGCAGCGTTTTAGTAAACACCGGGGAGCTGTTTTTT.

This clone appeared a few times. The chain has TRBV29-1 and TRBJ2-7; tentative D call: TRBD1 (6 bases). The CDR3 consists of 15 residues. CDR1 and CDR2 from the germline V gene are SQVTM and ANQGSEA. The germline V and J ends were trimmed by 6 bases and 0 bases, with 18 bases remaining between them. Here the CDR3 reads CSVDGSADSSYEQYF. As DNA, the CDR3 is TGCAGCGTGGACGGTAGCGCGGACAGCTCCTACGAGCAGTACTTC.

This chain links TRBV5-1 with TRBJ2-5, with a weak D call TRBD2 (6 bases). This CDR3 region has 15 residues. The germline V gene has CDR1 SGHRS and CDR2 YFSETQ. V lost 1 base and J 2 bases, leaving 12 bases between the germline ends. CDR3 region: CASSLSGGVQETQYF. For the CDR3, the DNA is TGCGCCAGCAGCTTGAGTGGCGGGGTTCAAGAGACCCAGTACTTC.

This clone has only a few counts. The chain couples TRBV29-1 to TRBJ2-7; D is ambiguous. The germline V and J ends were trimmed by 7 bases and 1 base, with 11 bases remaining between them. Germline loops: CDR1 SQVTM, CDR2 ANQGSEA. This CDR3 is built from 12 residues. The CDR3 is CSAQDESYEQYF. CDR3 nucleotides: TGCAGCGCCCAGGACGAATCCTACGAGCAGTACTTC.

This clone was observed a handful of times. The gene calls are TRBV29-1 and TRBJ1-2; D unresolved. CDR1 and CDR2 (germline): SQVTM, ANQGSEA. The CDR3 covers 13 residues. Between the trimmed V and J ends, which lost 3 bases and 3 bases, there was a span of 11 bases. CDR3 sequence (DNA): TGCAGCGTTGATCTGGAGGGTGACTATGGCTACACCTTC. Its translation is CSVDLEGDYGYTF. The entire variable domain, with the rest obtained from reference TRBV29-1 and TRBJ1-2, is as follows: SAVISQKPSRDICQRGTSLTIQCQVDSQVTMMFWYRQQPGQSLTLIATANQGSEATYESGFVIDKFPISRPNLTFSTLTVSNMSPEDSSIYLCSVDLEGDYGYTFGSGTRLTVV.

This clone was counted a few times. The genes are TRBV4-1 and TRBJ2-1; no reliable D call. This CDR3 is 13 amino acids long. From germline, CDR1 is MGHRA and CDR2 YSYEKL. Between the trimmed V and J ends, which lost 1 base and 5 bases, there was a span of 6 bases. CDR3 in DNA: TGCGCCAGCAGCCAAGGCCTAAACAATGAGCAGTTCTTC. It is translated as CASSQGLNNEQFF.

Only a few counts were recorded for this clone. The chain couples TRBV19 to TRBJ2-7; no reliable D call. Germline CDR1 reads LNHDA; CDR2 reads SQIVND (reference sequence). V was trimmed by 6 bases and J by 2 bases, leaving 11 bases between them. The CDR3 length is 13 residues. CDR3 sequence: CASSLDGTYEQYF. CDR3 nucleotide sequence: TGTGCCAGTAGCTTAGACGGTACCTACGAGCAGTACTTC.

A single count supports this clone. The rearrangement links TRBV29-1 to TRBJ1-1; D might be TRBD1 (5 bases). The CDR3 is made up of 12 amino acids. The V end was cut by 7 bases, the J end by 8 bases, with 17 bases between. Germline CDR1 SQVTM, CDR2 ANQGSEA. Written as DNA, the CDR3 is TGCAGCGCCGAGACAGTTGCTAAGGAAGCTTTCTTT. Its translation: CSAETVAKEAFF. Filled out from reference TRBV29-1 and TRBJ1-1, the complete variable domain reads SAVISQKPSRDICQRGTSLTIQCQVDSQVTMMFWYRQQPGQSLTLIATANQGSEATYESGFVIDKFPISRPNLTFSTLTVSNMSPEDSSIYLCSAETVAKEAFFGQGTRLTVV.

The V gene is TRBV30, the J gene TRBJ1-5, with D possibly being TRBD1 (6 bases). The V end was cut by 1 base, the J end by 1 base, with 11 bases between. Germline values: CDR1 GTSNPN, CDR2 SVGIG (reference sequence). The CDR3 length is 15 residues. The CDR3 is CAWSGVDSSNQPQHF. CDR3 DNA sequence: TGTGCCTGGAGTGGAGTGGACAGCAGCAATCAGCCCCAGCATTTT.